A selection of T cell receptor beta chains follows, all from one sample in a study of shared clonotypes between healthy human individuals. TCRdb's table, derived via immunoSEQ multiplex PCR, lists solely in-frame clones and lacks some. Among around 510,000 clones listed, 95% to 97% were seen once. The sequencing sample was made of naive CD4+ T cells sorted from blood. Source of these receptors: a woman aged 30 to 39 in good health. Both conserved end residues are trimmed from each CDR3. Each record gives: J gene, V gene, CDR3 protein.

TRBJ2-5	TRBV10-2	ASSENSWWLSQETQY
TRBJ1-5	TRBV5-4	ASSLVNQPQH
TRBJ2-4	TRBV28	ASSERTIAKNIQY
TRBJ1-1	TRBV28	ASSLSSGKLAEAF
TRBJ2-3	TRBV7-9	ASSQGLAGGTDTQY
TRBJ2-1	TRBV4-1	ASSRPGGSSGRSEQF
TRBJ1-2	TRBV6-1	ASSMGWYGYT
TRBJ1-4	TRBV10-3	ASATGLGGGNEKLF
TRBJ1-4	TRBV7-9	ASSDSQGRGDEKLF
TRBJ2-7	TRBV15	ATSRDLFRTTAYEQY
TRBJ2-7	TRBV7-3	ASSSQDGYEQY
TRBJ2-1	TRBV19	AIADRNNEQF
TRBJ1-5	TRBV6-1	ASSSEDNQPQH
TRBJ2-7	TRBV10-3	AISDRTSRSYEWQY
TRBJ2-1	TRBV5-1	ASSIAGGSYNEQF
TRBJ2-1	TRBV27	ASSWTFGEQF